Below are 5 T cell receptor beta chains sequenced from a single sample in a study of patients and donors after allogeneic stem cell transplantation. TCRdb itself ran the RT-PCR reads through MiXCR, one entry per CDR3 protein. The data contain 87,000 or so distinct CDR3 sequences, around 5% of them singletons. Sequenced sample: blood, either unsorted or a sorted T cell fraction (not recorded which). The source of these receptors is a human donor who was either an allogeneic HSCT recipient or a stem cell or donor lymphocyte infusion donor (not recorded which). It is not recorded whose cells these are; they may come from a transplant donor.

This clonotype was observed a handful of times. The rearrangement joins TRBV18 to TRBJ2-1; tentatively, D is TRBD2 (5 bases). This CDR3 contains 16 residues. Between the trimmed V and J ends, which lost 0 bases and 0 bases, there was a span of 9 bases. From germline, CDR1 is KGHSH and CDR2 LQKENI. The CDR3 DNA reads as TGTGCCAGCTCACCACCGATACGGGGCTCCTACAATGAGCAGTTCTTC. Translation: CASSPPIRGSYNEQFF.

This clonotype was seen repeatedly, ten times or more. The chain employs TRBV18 and TRBJ1-1; no firm D call. V gave up 0 bases and J gave up 8 bases, with 19 bases separating them. This CDR3 is built from 16 residues. The germline gives CDR1 KGHSH, CDR2 LQKENI. The CDR3 sequence is CASSPPGFRSNWEAFF. Here the CDR3 DNA reads TGTGCCAGCTCACCACCGGGTTTCAGGTCGAATTGGGAAGCTTTCTTT.

This clonotype has ten or more counts. The chain couples TRBV7-8 to TRBJ2-7, with D unclear. CDR1 is SGHVS, CDR2 FQNEAQ, per germline. CDR3 length: 13 residues. Trimming removed 4 bases at V and 5 bases at J, with 12 bases between. In DNA, the CDR3 is TGTGCCAGCAGCTATCGGGTGTTCGACGAGCAGTACTTC. Translated: CASSYRVFDEQYF.

This clonotype was seen many times. This chain joins TRBV29-1 and TRBJ1-2; D is uncertain. Germline lookup yields CDR1 SQVTM and CDR2 ANQGSEA. V was pared by 4 bases and J by 6 bases, with 15 bases between. CDR3 length: 13 amino acids. CDR3 amino acids: CSVVAGNRNGYTF. Written as DNA, the CDR3 is TGCAGCGTTGTTGCCGGGAACCGAAATGGCTACACCTTC.

This clonotype came up a few times. The V call is TRBV20-1, the J call TRBJ1-1; no reliable D call. The ends were cut back, 0 bases at V and 1 base at J, with 12 bases in the middle. The CDR3 length is 15 residues. The V gene's germline CDR1 is DFQATT and CDR2 SNEGSKA (reference sequence). The CDR3 nucleotides are TGCAGTGCTAGAGATCCGGGGATGGGGAACACTGAAGCTTTCTTT. As protein: CSARDPGMGNTEAFF.